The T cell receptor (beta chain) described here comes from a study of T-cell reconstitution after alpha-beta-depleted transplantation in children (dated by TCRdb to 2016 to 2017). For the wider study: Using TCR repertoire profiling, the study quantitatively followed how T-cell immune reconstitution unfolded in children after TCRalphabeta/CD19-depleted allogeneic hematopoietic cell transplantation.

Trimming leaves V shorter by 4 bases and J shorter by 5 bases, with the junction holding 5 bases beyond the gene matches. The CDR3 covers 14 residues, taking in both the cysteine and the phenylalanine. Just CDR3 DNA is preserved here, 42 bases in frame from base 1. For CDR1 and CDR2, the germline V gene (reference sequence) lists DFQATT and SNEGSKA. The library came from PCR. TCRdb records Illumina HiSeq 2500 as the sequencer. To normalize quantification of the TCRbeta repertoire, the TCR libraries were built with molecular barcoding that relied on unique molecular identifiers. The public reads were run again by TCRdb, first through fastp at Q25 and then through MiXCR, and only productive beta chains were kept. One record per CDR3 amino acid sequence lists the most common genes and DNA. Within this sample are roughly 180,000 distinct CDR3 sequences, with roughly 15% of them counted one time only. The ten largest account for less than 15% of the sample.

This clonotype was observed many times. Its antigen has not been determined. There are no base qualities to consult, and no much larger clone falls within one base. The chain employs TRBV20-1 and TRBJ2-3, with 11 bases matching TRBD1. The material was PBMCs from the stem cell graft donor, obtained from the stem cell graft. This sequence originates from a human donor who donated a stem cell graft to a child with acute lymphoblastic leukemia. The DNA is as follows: TGCAGTGCTACGGACAGGGGGCTTGGAGATACGCAGTATTTT. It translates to CSATDRGLGDTQYF.